The T cell receptor beta chain under discussion was sequenced for a study of blood T cell repertoires in COVID-19. Overall study context: Acute and convalescent COVID-19 specimens originated in the United States, Italy and Spain. Sources were T cells, B-cell-depleted T cells, or PBMCs; the material itself was cDNA or gDNA.

Data came from immunoSEQ multiplex PCR; TCRdb stores just in-frame clones and leaves some out. The sample contains over 120,000 clones, about 79% of which appear only once. V lost 6 bases to trimming and J lost 7 bases; unmatched junction nucleotides: 7. Germline V gives CDR1 SNHLY, CDR2 FYNNEI. The CDR3 totals 14 residues. The rearrangement joins TRBV2 to TRBJ1-2; 11 nucleotides match TRBD1. Sequenced input: peripheral blood. The sequence was obtained from a woman of 80 years or more with acute or convalescent COVID-19. The CDR3 here is CASSGQGAPGGYTF. For the CDR3, the DNA is TGTGCCAGCAGCGGACAGGGGGCGCCGGGTGGCTACACCTTC.